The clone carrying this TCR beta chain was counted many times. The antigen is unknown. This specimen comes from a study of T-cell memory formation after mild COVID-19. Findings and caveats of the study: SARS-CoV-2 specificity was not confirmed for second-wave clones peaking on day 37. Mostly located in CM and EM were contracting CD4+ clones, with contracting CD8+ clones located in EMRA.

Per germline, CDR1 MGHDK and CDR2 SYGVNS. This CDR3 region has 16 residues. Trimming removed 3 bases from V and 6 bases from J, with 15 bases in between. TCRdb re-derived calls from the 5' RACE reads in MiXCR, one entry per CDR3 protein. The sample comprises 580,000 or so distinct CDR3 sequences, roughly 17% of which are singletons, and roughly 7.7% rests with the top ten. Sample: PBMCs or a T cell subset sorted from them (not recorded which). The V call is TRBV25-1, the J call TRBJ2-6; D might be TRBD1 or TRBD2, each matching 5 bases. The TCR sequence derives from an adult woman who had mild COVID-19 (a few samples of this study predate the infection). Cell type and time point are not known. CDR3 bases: TGTGCCAGCAGTGAGGGGAGAGGGGCGGTGGCCAACGTCCTGACTTTC. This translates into CASSEGRGAVANVLTF. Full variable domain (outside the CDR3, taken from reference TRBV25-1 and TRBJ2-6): EADIYQTPRYLVIGTGKKITLECSQTMGHDKMYWYQQDPGMELHLIHYSYGVNSTEKGDLSSESTVSRIRTEHFPLTLESARPSHTSQYLCASSEGRGAVANVLTFGAGSRLTVL.